This TCR beta chain was sequenced during a study of cytomegalovirus exposure and HLA in healthy donors. Study outcomes and limitations: Some TCR beta chains (roughly 150 of them) were listed as cytomegalovirus-associated. Cytomegalovirus status was reportedly diagnosed by the classifier with high specificity and sensitivity. The authors later found HLA-associated TCR beta chains more clonally expanded than equally common others.

Healthy people donating bone marrow made up the donors. As to this clone: Its antigen is still unknown.

Vbeta (60) and Jbeta (13) primers were used in the PCR. The table came from immunoSEQ multiplex PCR; TCRdb's copy has only in-frame clones and leaves some out. The sample yields some 200,000 clones, around 80% seen once. The material sequenced was PBMCs. This sequence was found in a middle-aged woman in good health and CMV-seronegative.

The CDR3 sequence is CAAGANSPLHF. Written as DNA, the CDR3 is TGCGCCGCGGGAGCTAATTCACCCCTCCACTTT. The rearrangement joins TRBV10-2 to TRBJ1-6; D is undetermined. This CDR3 is built from 11 residues. Germline V gene sequence: CDR1 WSHSY, CDR2 SAAADI. The V end lost 11 bases, the J end lost 6 bases, and 8 bases lay between the germline ends.